This paragraph covers one T cell receptor beta chain sequence. Its matching antigen is unknown. Samples were taken several times over chemoradiotherapy. This sample is drawn from a study of chemoradiotherapy in HPV16-positive cancers. Study-wide context: Candidate HPV-specific T-cell clones and common TCR motifs came from functional assays in two HPV16-positive patients. Findings and caveats of the study: During treatment, candidate HPV-specific clones and E7-related motifs expanded in tumor.

The data were produced by immunoSEQ multiplex PCR, yet TCRdb's version contains in-frame clones alone and is incomplete. This sample has about 7,800 clones; 55% to 80% occur once, and the top ten carry approximately 33%. This CDR3 has 11 amino acids. CDR1 and CDR2 from the germline V gene are SQVTM and ANQGSEA. The V and J ends lost 5 bases and 5 bases respectively, with 9 bases between them. This sequence originates from a human donor with HPV-associated anogenital cancer. This sample was taken from a patient who underwent chemoradiotherapy. The chain recombines TRBV29-1 with TRBJ2-5; D uncertain. CDR3 bases: TGCAGCGTTCACCGAACGGAGACCCAGTACTTC. Protein: CSVHRTETQYF.